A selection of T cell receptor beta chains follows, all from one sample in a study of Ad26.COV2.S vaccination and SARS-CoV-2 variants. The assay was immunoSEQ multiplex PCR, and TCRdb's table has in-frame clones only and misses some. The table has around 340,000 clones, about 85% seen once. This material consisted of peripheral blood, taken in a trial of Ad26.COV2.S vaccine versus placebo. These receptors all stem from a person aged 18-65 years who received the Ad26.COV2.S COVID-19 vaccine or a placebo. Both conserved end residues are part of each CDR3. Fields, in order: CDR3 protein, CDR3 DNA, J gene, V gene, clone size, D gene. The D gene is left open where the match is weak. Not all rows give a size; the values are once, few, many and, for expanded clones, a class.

CDR3: CASSYMTGRSPNTEAFF
DNA: TGTGCCAGCAGTTACATGACAGGCCGATCCCCGAACACTGAAGCTTTCTTT
J: TRBJ1-1
V: TRBV11-2
size: .
D: .

CDR3: CATSGGAGYEQYF
DNA: TGTGCCACCTCGGGGGGGGCTGGGTACGAGCAGTACTTC
J: TRBJ2-7
V: TRBV15
size: .
D: TRBD2

CDR3: CASSQASDLYYGYTF
DNA: TGCGCCAGCAGCCAAGCTTCCGACCTGTACTATGGCTACACCTTC
J: TRBJ1-2
V: TRBV4-3
size: .
D: .

CDR3: CASSLPGDKNIQYF
DNA: TGTGCCAGCAGCTTGCCGGGGGACAAAAACATTCAGTACTTC
J: TRBJ2-4
V: TRBV5-6
size: once
D: .

CDR3: CASRGPGGEIYNEQFF
DNA: TGTGCCAGCAGGGGCCCGGGAGGGGAGATCTACAATGAGCAGTTCTTC
J: TRBJ2-1
V: TRBV28
size: .
D: TRBD2

CDR3: CASSLGPSSYEQYF
DNA: TGTGCCAGTAGTCTCGGGCCTTCGTCCTACGAGCAGTACTTC
J: TRBJ2-7
V: TRBV19
size: .
D: .

CDR3: CASSPGFSYNSPLHF
DNA: TGCGCCAGCAGCCCTGGGTTCTCCTATAATTCACCCCTCCACTTT
J: TRBJ1-6
V: TRBV4-3
size: .
D: .

CDR3: CASGTSGSYEQYF
DNA: TGTGCCAGCGGGACTAGCGGGAGCTACGAGCAGTACTTC
J: TRBJ2-7
V: TRBV27
size: .
D: TRBD2

CDR3: CASSISGRGQETQYF
DNA: TGTGCCAGCAGCATTAGCGGGAGGGGCCAAGAGACCCAGTACTTC
J: TRBJ2-5
V: TRBV7-2
size: few
D: TRBD2

CDR3: CASSYSLNTEAFF
DNA: TGTGCTAGCAGCTACAGCCTGAACACTGAAGCTTTCTTT
J: TRBJ1-1
V: TRBV7-7
size: .
D: .

CDR3: CASSLSGLGNYGYTF
DNA: TGCGCCAGCAGCCTCAGCGGGTTAGGTAACTATGGCTACACCTTC
J: TRBJ1-2
V: TRBV4-1
size: .
D: .

CDR3: CSVIREGYYGYTF
DNA: TGCAGCGTTATACGGGAGGGGTACTATGGCTACACCTTC
J: TRBJ1-2
V: TRBV29-1
size: .
D: .

CDR3: CASSPPGDRRTGTSGSLSNEQFF
DNA: TGTGCCAGCAGTCCCCCTGGGGACAGGCGTACCGGGACTAGCGGGAGTTTGTCCAATGAGCAGTTCTTC
J: TRBJ2-1
V: TRBV11-2
size: .
D: TRBD2

CDR3: CASSSSHITGYYGYTF
DNA: TGTGCCAGCAGCTCGTCCCATATTACGGGGTACTATGGCTACACCTTC
J: TRBJ1-2
V: TRBV7-2
size: .
D: .

CDR3: CASSPMGQSLSGNTIYF
DNA: TGTGCCAGCTCACCAATGGGACAGTCCCTCTCTGGAAACACCATATATTTT
J: TRBJ1-3
V: TRBV18
size: .
D: TRBD1

CDR3: CASSLDLGTQNPTGTGELFF
DNA: TGTGCCAGCAGCTTAGATCTCGGGACACAAAACCCGACGGGCACCGGGGAGCTGTTTTTT
J: TRBJ2-2
V: TRBV11-2
size: once
D: .

CDR3: CASKLSGLDNSYNEQFF
DNA: TGTGCCAGTAAGTTAAGTGGACTTGACAACTCCTACAATGAGCAGTTCTTC
J: TRBJ2-1
V: TRBV19
size: once
D: .

CDR3: CAWIRQVNTEAFF
DNA: TGTGCCTGGATTAGACAGGTGAACACTGAAGCTTTCTTT
J: TRBJ1-1
V: TRBV30
size: .
D: .

CDR3: CASSPRTSGNEQFF
DNA: TGCGCCAGCAGCCCTCGGACTAGCGGCAATGAGCAGTTCTTC
J: TRBJ2-1
V: TRBV4-3
size: .
D: TRBD2

CDR3: CASSPAGRAADTQYF
DNA: TGCGCCAGCAGCCCCGCCGGGAGGGCGGCAGATACGCAGTATTTT
J: TRBJ2-3
V: TRBV4-1
size: .
D: TRBD2

CDR3: CASSGGNNEQFF
DNA: TGTGCCAGCAGTGGAGGGAACAATGAGCAGTTCTTC
J: TRBJ2-1
V: TRBV6-2/TRBV6-3
size: .
D: .

CDR3: CASSLSLAGSTDTQYF
DNA: TGTGCCAGCAGTTTATCACTAGCGGGGTCCACAGATACGCAGTATTTT
J: TRBJ2-3
V: TRBV27
size: .
D: TRBD2

CDR3: CASNPGQVNQPQHF
DNA: TGTGCCAGTAACCCGGGACAAGTAAATCAGCCCCAGCATTTT
J: TRBJ1-5
V: TRBV19
size: .
D: .

CDR3: CASSYNPFGAGDTEAFF
DNA: TGCGCCAGCAGTTACAATCCTTTTGGGGCCGGCGACACTGAAGCTTTCTTT
J: TRBJ1-1
V: TRBV23-1
size: .
D: .

CDR3: CASSIRAGGGSTEAFF
DNA: TGTGCCAGTAGTATTCGGGCAGGGGGCGGAAGCACTGAAGCTTTCTTT
J: TRBJ1-1
V: TRBV19
size: .
D: TRBD1

CDR3: CASSQVRSYEQYF
DNA: TGTGCCAGCAGTCAGGTTCGCTCCTACGAGCAGTACTTC
J: TRBJ2-7
V: TRBV6-5
size: .
D: .

CDR3: CASSQWSGKETQYF
DNA: TGTGCCAGCAGCCAGTGGTCAGGGAAGGAGACCCAGTACTTC
J: TRBJ2-5
V: TRBV3-1/TRBV3-2
size: .
D: .

CDR3: CAWITPGNTIYF
DNA: TGTGCCTGGATCACCCCTGGAAACACCATATATTTT
J: TRBJ1-3
V: TRBV30
size: .
D: .

CDR3: CASTRSSYEQYF
DNA: TGTGCCAGCACTAGGAGCTCCTACGAGCAGTACTTC
J: TRBJ2-7
V: TRBV2
size: .
D: .

CDR3: CASSVRGWGGYTF
DNA: TGTGCCAGCAGCGTGCGCGGCTGGGGTGGCTACACCTTC
J: TRBJ1-2
V: TRBV9
size: .
D: .

CDR3: CASSKGLAITDTQYF
DNA: TGTGCCAGCAGCAAGGGACTAGCGATCACAGATACGCAGTATTTT
J: TRBJ2-3
V: TRBV3-1/TRBV3-2
size: .
D: TRBD2

CDR3: CASSLTGLGETQYF
DNA: TGTGCCAGCAGCCTGACAGGGTTAGGGGAGACCCAGTACTTC
J: TRBJ2-5
V: TRBV7-2
size: .
D: TRBD1

CDR3: CASSYPGTGTEAFF
DNA: TGCGCCAGCAGCTATCCCGGGACGGGAACTGAAGCTTTCTTT
J: TRBJ1-1
V: TRBV5-1
size: .
D: .

CDR3: CSASEHPGLATGELFF
DNA: TGCAGTGCTAGTGAACACCCGGGACTAGCGACCGGGGAGCTGTTTTTT
J: TRBJ2-2
V: TRBV20-1
size: .
D: TRBD2

CDR3: CATSTPRTGSSYEQYF
DNA: TGTGCCACCAGCACCCCACGGACAGGGAGCTCCTACGAGCAGTACTTC
J: TRBJ2-7
V: TRBV15
size: .
D: TRBD1

CDR3: CASRVPGHPRDYGYTF
DNA: TGTGCCAGCAGGGTACCGGGACATCCAAGGGACTATGGCTACACCTTC
J: TRBJ1-2
V: TRBV21-1
size: .
D: .

CDR3: CSASQANYGYTF
DNA: TGCAGTGCTAGTCAGGCCAACTATGGCTACACCTTC
J: TRBJ1-2
V: TRBV20-1
size: .
D: .

CDR3: CAISGSLANEQYF
DNA: TGTGCCATCAGTGGCTCCTTAGCCAACGAGCAGTACTTC
J: TRBJ2-7
V: TRBV10-3
size: .
D: .

CDR3: CAISPTGGEGYTF
DNA: TGTGCCATCAGTCCTACAGGGGGAGAGGGCTACACCTTC
J: TRBJ1-2
V: TRBV10-3
size: .
D: TRBD1

CDR3: CASSRTGEETQYF
DNA: TGTGCCAGCAGTAGGACAGGGGAAGAGACCCAGTACTTC
J: TRBJ2-5
V: TRBV6-5
size: .
D: TRBD1

CDR3: CASNGGRSVNEQYF
DNA: TGTGCCAGCAATGGTGGCAGGTCGGTCAACGAGCAGTACTTC
J: TRBJ2-7
V: TRBV2
size: .
D: .

CDR3: CASSQDRRGAWGNNEQFF
DNA: TGCGCCAGCAGCCAAGATCGAAGGGGGGCGTGGGGGAATAATGAGCAGTTCTTC
J: TRBJ2-1
V: TRBV4-3
size: .
D: .

CDR3: CASSLAGGLRNTQYF
DNA: TGTGCCAGCAGCCTAGCGGGGGGGCTGAGAAATACGCAGTATTTT
J: TRBJ2-3
V: TRBV25-1
size: once
D: TRBD2

CDR3: CASSLAGGEPYEQYF
DNA: TGTGCCAGCAGTCTGGCGGGAGGAGAACCCTACGAGCAGTACTTC
J: TRBJ2-7
V: TRBV7-8
size: .
D: TRBD2

CDR3: CASSPPQESTGYTF
DNA: TGCGCCAGCAGCCCGCCACAGGAATCCACTGGCTACACCTTC
J: TRBJ1-2
V: TRBV5-1
size: .
D: .

CDR3: CASSLLLGPRTGTEAFF
DNA: TGTGCCAGCAGCTTATTGTTGGGCCCTAGAACGGGCACTGAAGCTTTCTTT
J: TRBJ1-1
V: TRBV7-9
size: .
D: .

CDR3: CASSPLNSFSVKETQYF
DNA: TGTGCCAGCAGTCCACTAAACTCCTTCTCTGTAAAGGAGACCCAGTACTTC
J: TRBJ2-5
V: TRBV27
size: .
D: .

CDR3: CASSPGTGDYEQYF
DNA: TGTGCCAGCAGCCCGGGGACTGGGGACTACGAGCAGTACTTC
J: TRBJ2-7
V: TRBV5-6
size: .
D: .